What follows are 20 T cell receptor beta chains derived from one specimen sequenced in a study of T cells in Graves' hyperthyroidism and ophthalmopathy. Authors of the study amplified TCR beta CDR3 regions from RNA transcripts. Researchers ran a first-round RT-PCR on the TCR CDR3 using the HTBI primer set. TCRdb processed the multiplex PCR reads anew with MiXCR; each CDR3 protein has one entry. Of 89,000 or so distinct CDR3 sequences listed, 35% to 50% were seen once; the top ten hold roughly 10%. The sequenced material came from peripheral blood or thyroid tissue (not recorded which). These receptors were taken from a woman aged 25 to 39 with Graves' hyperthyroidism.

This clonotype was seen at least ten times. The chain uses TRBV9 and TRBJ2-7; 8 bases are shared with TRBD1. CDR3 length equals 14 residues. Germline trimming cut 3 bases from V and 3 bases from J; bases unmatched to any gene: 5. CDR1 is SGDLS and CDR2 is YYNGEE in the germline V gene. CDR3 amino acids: CASSEATGGYEQYF. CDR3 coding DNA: TGTGCCAGCAGCGAAGCCACAGGGGGCTACGAGCAGTACTTC. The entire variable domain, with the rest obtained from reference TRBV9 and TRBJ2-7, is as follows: DSGVTQTPKHLITATGQRVTLRCSPRSGDLSVYWYQQSLDQGLQFLIQYYNGEERAKGNILERFSAQQFPDLHSELNLSSLELGDSALYFCASSEATGGYEQYFGPGTRLTVT.

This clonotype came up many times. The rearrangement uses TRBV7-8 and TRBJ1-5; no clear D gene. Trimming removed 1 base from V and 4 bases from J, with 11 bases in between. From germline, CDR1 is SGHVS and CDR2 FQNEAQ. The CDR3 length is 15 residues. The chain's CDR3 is CASSLDWGWNQPQHF. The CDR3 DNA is TGTGCCAGCAGCTTAGACTGGGGTTGGAATCAGCCCCAGCATTTT.

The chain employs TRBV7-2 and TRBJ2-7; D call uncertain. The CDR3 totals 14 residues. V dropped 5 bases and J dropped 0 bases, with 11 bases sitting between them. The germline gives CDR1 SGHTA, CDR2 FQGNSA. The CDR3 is CASSPISGSYEQYF. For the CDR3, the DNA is TGTGCCAGCAGCCCCATTTCAGGCTCCTACGAGCAGTACTTC.

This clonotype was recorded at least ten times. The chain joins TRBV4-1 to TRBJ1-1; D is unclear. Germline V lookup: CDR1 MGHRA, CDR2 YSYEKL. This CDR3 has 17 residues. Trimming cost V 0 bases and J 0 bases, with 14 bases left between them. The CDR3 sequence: CASSQDTRPDMNTEAFF. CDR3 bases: TGCGCCAGCAGCCAAGATACGAGGCCCGACATGAACACTGAAGCTTTCTTT.

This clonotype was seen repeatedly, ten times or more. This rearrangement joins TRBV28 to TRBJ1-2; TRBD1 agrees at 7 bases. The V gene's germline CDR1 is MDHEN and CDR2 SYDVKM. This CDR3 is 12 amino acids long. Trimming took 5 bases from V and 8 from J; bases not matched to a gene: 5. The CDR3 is CASSPGTAGYTF. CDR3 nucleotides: TGTGCCAGCAGTCCCGGGACAGCGGGCTACACCTTC.

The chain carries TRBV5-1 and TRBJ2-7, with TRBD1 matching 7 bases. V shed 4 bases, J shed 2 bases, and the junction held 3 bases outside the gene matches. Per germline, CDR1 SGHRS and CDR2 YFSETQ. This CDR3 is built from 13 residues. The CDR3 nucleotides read TGCGCCAGCAGCGCCACAGGGGCCTACGAGCAGTACTTC. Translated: CASSATGAYEQYF.

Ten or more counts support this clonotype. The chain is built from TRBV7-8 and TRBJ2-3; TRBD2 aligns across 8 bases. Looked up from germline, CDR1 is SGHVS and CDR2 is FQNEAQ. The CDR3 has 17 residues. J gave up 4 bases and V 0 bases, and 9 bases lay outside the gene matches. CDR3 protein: CASSLANERERPDTQYF. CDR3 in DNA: TGTGCCAGCAGCTTAGCCAATGAGCGGGAGAGACCAGATACGCAGTATTTT.

The CDR3 loop reads CSARDPRGPQHF. CDR3 nucleotides: TGCAGTGCTAGAGATCCCAGGGGGCCCCAGCATTTT. This chain joins TRBV20-1 and TRBJ1-5; a weak D match, TRBD1 (6 bases). The CDR3 has 12 residues. From germline, CDR1 is DFQATT and CDR2 SNEGSKA (reference sequence). Trimming took off 0 bases at V and 9 bases at J, with 9 bases between the two ends.

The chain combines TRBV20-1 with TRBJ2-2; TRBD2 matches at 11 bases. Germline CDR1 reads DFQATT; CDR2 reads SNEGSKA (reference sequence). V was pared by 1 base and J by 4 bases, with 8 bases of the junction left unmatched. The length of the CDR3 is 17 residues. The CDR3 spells CSARGRIAGGPTGELFF. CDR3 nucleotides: TGCAGTGCTAGAGGTCGGATAGCGGGGGGGCCCACCGGGGAGCTGTTTTTT.

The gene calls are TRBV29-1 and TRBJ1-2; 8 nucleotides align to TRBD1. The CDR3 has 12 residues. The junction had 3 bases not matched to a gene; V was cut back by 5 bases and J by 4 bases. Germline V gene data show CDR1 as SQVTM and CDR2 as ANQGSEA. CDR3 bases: TGCAGCGTTCCGGGACAGGTCTATGGCTACACCTTC. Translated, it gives CSVPGQVYGYTF.

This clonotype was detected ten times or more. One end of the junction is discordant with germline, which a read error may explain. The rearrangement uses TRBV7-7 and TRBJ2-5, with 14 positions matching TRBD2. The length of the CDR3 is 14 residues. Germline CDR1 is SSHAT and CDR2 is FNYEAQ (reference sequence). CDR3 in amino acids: CASSRTSGRETQYF. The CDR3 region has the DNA TGTGCTAGCAGCCGGACTAGCGGGAGGGAGACCCAGTACTTC.

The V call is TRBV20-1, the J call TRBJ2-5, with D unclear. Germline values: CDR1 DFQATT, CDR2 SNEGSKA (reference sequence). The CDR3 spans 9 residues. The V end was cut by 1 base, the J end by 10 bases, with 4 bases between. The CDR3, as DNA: TGCAGTGCTAGAGTGAGCCAGTACTTC. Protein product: CSARVSQYF.

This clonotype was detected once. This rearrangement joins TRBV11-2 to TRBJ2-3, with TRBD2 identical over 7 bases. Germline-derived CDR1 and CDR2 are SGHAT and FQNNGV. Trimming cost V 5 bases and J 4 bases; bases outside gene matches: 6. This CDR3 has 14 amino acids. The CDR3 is CASSRTSEADTQYF. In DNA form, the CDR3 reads TGTGCCAGCAGCAGAACTAGCGAGGCAGATACGCAGTATTTT.

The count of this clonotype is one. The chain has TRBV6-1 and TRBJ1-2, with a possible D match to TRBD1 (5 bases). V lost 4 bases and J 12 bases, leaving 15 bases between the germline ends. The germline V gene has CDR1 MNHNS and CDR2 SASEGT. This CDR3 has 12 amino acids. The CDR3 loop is CASSVEGLGNTF. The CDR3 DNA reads TGTGCCAGCAGTGTCGAGGGGCTTGGAAACACCTTC.

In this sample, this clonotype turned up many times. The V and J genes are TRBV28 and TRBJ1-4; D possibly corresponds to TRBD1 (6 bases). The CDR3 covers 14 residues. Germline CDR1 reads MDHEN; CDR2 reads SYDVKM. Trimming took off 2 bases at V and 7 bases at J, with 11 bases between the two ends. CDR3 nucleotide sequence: TGTGCCAGCAGTTTACCCAGGGGTAGTGAAAAACTGTTTTTT. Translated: CASSLPRGSEKLFF.

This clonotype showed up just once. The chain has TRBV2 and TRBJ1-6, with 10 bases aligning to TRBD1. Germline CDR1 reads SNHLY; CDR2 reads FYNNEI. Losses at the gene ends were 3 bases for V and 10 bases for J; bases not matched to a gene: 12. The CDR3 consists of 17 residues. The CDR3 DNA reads TGTGCCAGCAGTGACCCTCCCGGGACAGGGGAACTGTCACCCCTCCACTTT. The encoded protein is CASSDPPGTGELSPLHF.

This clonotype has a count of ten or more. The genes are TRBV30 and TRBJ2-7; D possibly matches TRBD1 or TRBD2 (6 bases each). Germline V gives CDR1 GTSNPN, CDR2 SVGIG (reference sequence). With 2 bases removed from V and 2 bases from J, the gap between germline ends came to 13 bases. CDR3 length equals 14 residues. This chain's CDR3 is CAWSWGAPTYEQYF. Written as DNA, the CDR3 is TGTGCCTGGAGTTGGGGGGCACCCACCTACGAGCAGTACTTC.

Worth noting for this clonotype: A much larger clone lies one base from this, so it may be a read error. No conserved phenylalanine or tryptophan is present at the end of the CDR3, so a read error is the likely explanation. CDR3 amino acids: CSGVFRDADGYGYTL. The CDR3 region has the DNA TGCAGTGGGGTGTTCCGGGACGCAGACGGCTATGGCTACACCCTC. The chain employs TRBV20-1 and TRBJ1-2, with D maybe TRBD1 (5 bases). Per the germline V gene, CDR1 is DFQATT and CDR2 is SNEGSKA (reference sequence). The CDR3 runs to 15 residues. Trimming stripped 7 bases from V and 4 bases from J, with 22 bases between.

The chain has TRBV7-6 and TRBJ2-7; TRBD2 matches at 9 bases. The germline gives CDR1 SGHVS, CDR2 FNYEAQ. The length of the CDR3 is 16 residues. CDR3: CKSLAGCRLLLSEQYF. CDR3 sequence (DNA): TGTAAGTCACTAGCGGGTTGTCGGCTACTATTGAGCGAGCAGTACTTC.

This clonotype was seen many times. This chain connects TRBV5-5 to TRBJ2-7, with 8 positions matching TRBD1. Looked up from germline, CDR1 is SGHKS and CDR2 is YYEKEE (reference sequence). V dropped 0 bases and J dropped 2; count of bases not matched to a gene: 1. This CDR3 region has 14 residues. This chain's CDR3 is CASSLGQGPYEQYF. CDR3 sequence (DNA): TGTGCCAGCAGCTTGGGACAGGGGCCCTACGAGCAGTACTTC.